The clone carrying this T cell receptor beta chain was counted between two and nine times. What it recognizes is unknown. These data come from a study of blood T cells in healthy people across ages. Study-level information: Template switching picked up about one barcoded beta molecule for each two T cells.

CDR1 is MNHEY, CDR2 SMNVEV, per germline (reference sequence). The length of the CDR3 is 14 residues. V shed 4 bases and J 7 bases; nucleotides not matched to a gene: 9. Findings and limits, study-wide: Using unsorted PBMCs precluded a conclusive naive versus antigen-experienced comparison. Naive CD4+ cell counts and diversity both ran higher in long-lived than in aged donors.

Primed by a sample-barcoded 5' primer and a J-beta primer mix, a second PCR proceeded for about 7 to 11 cycles. TCRdb re-called the 5' RACE reads through MiXCR, storing one row per CDR3 protein. The table lists just over 1 million distinct CDR3 sequences, 45% of them singletons. The sequence derives from a woman between 55 and 75 years old in good health. The sample comprised blood. V is TRBV27 and J is TRBJ1-2; TRBD1 agrees at 7 bases. The CDR3 nucleotides are TGTGCCAGCAGTTCTAGACAGGGTTTGTTTGGCTACACCTTC. Residues: CASSSRQGLFGYTF.